This entry concerns a single T cell receptor (beta chain). Its antigen is currently unknown. This CDR3 is built from 16 residues. The germline V gene has CDR1 MNHNY and CDR2 SVGAGI (reference sequence). V was pared by 4 bases and J by 1 base, with 9 bases of the junction left unmatched. Template for every sorted-subset replicate PCR totaled about 200 ng DNA, 25,000 to 30,000 T cell genomes. Original analysis: Because ImmunoSEQ provided only junction sequences with no quality scores, the filtering differed. The data were produced by immunoSEQ multiplex PCR, yet TCRdb's version contains in-frame clones alone and is incomplete. That table furnishes V, J and clone size, whereas the DNA furnished D and trimming. The sample carries 1.5 million to 2.5 million clones, about 95% recorded once. This entry belongs to a study of shared clonotypes between healthy human individuals. Naive CD8 populations comprised CD45RO-negative cells positively selected for CCR7, excluding terminally differentiated effector memory CD45RA+ cells.

Whole-study results and caveats: Donors were few, which limited the genetic and exposure-history diversity represented.

The chain uses TRBV6-6 and TRBJ2-5; 7 positions match TRBD1. The clonotype was recovered from a man between 18 and 35 years old in good health. Sequenced material: naive CD8+ T cells sorted from blood. The CDR3 is CASSWGTAATQETQYF. The CDR3 bases are TGTGCCAGCAGTTGGGGGACAGCCGCGACCCAAGAGACCCAGTACTTC.